The present entry profiles one T cell receptor beta chain with its context. Its antigen is unknown. Via MiXCR, TCRdb re-called the PCR reads, giving one row per CDR3 protein. Of fewer than 70,000 distinct CDR3 sequences listed, around 18% are singletons. This entry belongs to a study of molecular identifiers for immune sequencing clone quantification. General observations from the study: Spiked Jurkat TCR RNA from one cell was reportedly detectable among one million naive cells.

V lost 2 bases and J 1 base, leaving 11 bases between the germline ends. Germline-derived CDR1 and CDR2 are MNHNY and SVGAGI (reference sequence). The CDR3 is 16 residues long. Sequencing was performed on naive CD8+ T cells from blood, with Jurkat cell RNA spiked in. Regarding subset: FACS-sorted CD8+CD4-CCR7+CD45RA+ naive T cells. The chain recombines TRBV6-6 with TRBJ2-2; TRBD1 is a possible D gene (5 bases). The origin of this receptor is a human donor in good health. Some libraries in this study had Jurkat cell RNA spiked in. The CDR3 nucleotides are TGTGCCAGCAGTTACCATGACAGCCGGAACACCGGGGAGCTGTTTTTT. Residues: CASSYHDSRNTGELFF.